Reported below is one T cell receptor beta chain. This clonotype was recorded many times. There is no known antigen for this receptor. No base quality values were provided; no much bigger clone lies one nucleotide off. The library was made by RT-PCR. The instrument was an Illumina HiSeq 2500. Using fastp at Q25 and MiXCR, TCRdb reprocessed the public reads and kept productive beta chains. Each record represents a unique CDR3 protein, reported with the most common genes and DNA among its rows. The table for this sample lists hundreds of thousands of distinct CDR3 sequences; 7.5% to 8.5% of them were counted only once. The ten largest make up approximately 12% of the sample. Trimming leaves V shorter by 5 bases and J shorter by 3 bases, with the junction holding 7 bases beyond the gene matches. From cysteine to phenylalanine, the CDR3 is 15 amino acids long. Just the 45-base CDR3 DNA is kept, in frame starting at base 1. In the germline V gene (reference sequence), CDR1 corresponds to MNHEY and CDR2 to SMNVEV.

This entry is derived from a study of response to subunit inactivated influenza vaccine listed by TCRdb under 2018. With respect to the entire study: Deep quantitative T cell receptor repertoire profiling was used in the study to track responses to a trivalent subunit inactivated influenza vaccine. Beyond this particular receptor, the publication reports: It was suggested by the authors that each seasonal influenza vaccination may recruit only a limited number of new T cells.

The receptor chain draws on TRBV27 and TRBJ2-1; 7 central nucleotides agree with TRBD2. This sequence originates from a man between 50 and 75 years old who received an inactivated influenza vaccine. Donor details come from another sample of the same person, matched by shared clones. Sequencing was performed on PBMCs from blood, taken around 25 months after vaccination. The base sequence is TGTGCCAGCAGTAATTTTCGGACTAGCTACAATGAGCAGTTCTTC. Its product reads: CASSNFRTSYNEQFF.